Shown below are 5 T cell receptor beta chains from a single sample sequenced in a study of blood T cells in healthy people across ages. Primed by a sample-barcoded 5' primer and a J-beta primer mix, a second PCR proceeded for about 7 to 12 cycles. A single record per CDR3 protein comes from TCRdb applying MiXCR to the 5' RACE reads. The profile shows just under 900,000 distinct CDR3 sequences, 29% of them singletons. The specimen sequenced was blood. The receptor source for this set is a woman of 80 years or more in good health.

As to this clonotype: At one end the junction does not follow the germline gene, possibly because of a read error. This sequence joins TRBV7-2 and TRBJ2-2; D is possibly TRBD1 (5 bases). The CDR3 is 18 residues long. Germline assignment: CDR1 SGHTA and CDR2 FQGNSA. CDR3 bases: TGTGCCAGCAGCTTAGTAGGGGCCTCCACCCTGAACGCCGGGGAGCTGTTTTTT. This sequence encodes CASSLVGASTLNAGELFF.

The sample holds many counts of this clonotype. The V and J genes are TRBV7-2 and TRBJ1-4, with 8 bases identical to TRBD1. Germline values: CDR1 SGHTA, CDR2 FQGNSA. The CDR3 has 15 residues. After removal of 8 bases from V and 8 bases from J, the junction contained 13 bases not matched to a gene. This CDR3 is CASSQSGQGYEKLFF. As DNA, the CDR3 is TGTGCCAGCTCCCAGTCCGGACAGGGTTACGAAAAACTGTTTTTT.

V usage is TRBV6-1 and J usage is TRBJ2-7; D not certain. V was shortened by 3 bases and J by 3 bases, with 6 bases between the two germline ends. Germline V gives CDR1 MNHNS, CDR2 SASEGT. The CDR3 has 12 amino acids. CDR3 amino acids: CASSDSVYEQYF. For the CDR3, the DNA is TGTGCCAGCAGTGACAGCGTCTACGAGCAGTACTTC.

The J gene is TRBJ2-5, the V gene TRBV12-3 or TRBV12-4, with D possibly being TRBD2 (7 bases). There are 17 residues in the CDR3. V gave up 5 bases and J gave up 4 bases, with 23 bases separating them. DNA for the CDR3: TGTGCCAGCAGTAGGACTAGGGGGGCCCCACAGCGAGAGACCCAGTACTTC. It translates to CASSRTRGAPQRETQYF.

As DNA, the CDR3 is TGTGCCATCAGTATATCAACTAGCGCCTCTAGCACAGATACGCAGTATTTT. Amino acid sequence: CAISISTSASSTDTQYF. The chain carries TRBV10-3 and TRBJ2-3, with 7 bases lining up with TRBD2. Germline loops: CDR1 ENHRY, CDR2 SYGVKD. Unmatched junction bases numbered 11, after V lost 5 bases and J lost 0 bases. This CDR3 is 17 amino acids long.